The 21 T cell receptor beta chains given below trace back to one sample, sequenced in a study of kidney transplant recipient with SARS-CoV-2 infection. From the reads, TCRdb called clonotypes with MiXCR, one entry per CDR3 protein. The sample carries about 240,000 distinct CDR3 sequences, under 35% recorded once. The sequencing used a blood sample, collected at baseline and on roughly day 120 from a kidney transplant recipient. The source of these receptors is a young adult male patient who had COVID-19 and was a kidney transplant recipient. A share of the T cells may be of graft donor origin.

To note about this clonotype: A much more abundant neighbour one base away suggests this may be a read error. This chain uses TRBV6-5 with TRBJ2-3; D possibly corresponds to TRBD1 (6 bases). The V gene lost 6 bases and the J gene lost 2 bases, with 15 bases spanning the gap. The CDR3 totals 15 residues. CDR1 is MNHEY and CDR2 is SVGAGI in the germline V gene. DNA of the CDR3: TGTGCCAGCAGGAGGACAGTATTGATCACAGATACGCAGTATTTT. Translated, it gives CASRRTVLITDTQYF.

About this clonotype itself: A read error may explain this, as a much larger clone is one base away. CDR3 nucleotides: TGTGCCGGCAGTGAGTATATGAACACTGAAGCTTTCTTT. Its translation: CAGSEYMNTEAFF. The chain links TRBV6-4 to TRBJ1-1; D unclear. The CDR3 is 13 amino acids. Germline V CDR1 and CDR2: MRHNA, SNTAGT.

This clonotype was observed many times. The chain combines TRBV5-1 with TRBJ2-7; D is unresolved. This CDR3 comprises 13 residues. Germline V lookup: CDR1 SGHRS, CDR2 YFSETQ. V lost 5 bases to trimming and J lost 6 bases, with 15 bases between them. The CDR3 nucleotides read TGCGCCAGCAGACTGGTAGAGGTCGGCGAGCAGTACTTC. Protein product: CASRLVEVGEQYF. The full variable domain, completed using reference TRBV5-1 and TRBJ2-7, is KAGVTQTPRYLIKTRGQQVTLSCSPISGHRSVSWYQQTPGQGLQFLFEYFSETQRNKGNFPGRFSGRQFSNSRSEMNVSTLELGDSALYLCASRLVEVGEQYFGPGTRLTVT.

The sample holds many counts of this clonotype. The chain is built from TRBV25-1 and TRBJ1-2, with no clear D. The CDR3 loop spans 17 amino acids. Trimming shortened V by 4 bases and J by 4 bases, and 22 bases separated the two germline ends. Germline V gene sequence: CDR1 MGHDK, CDR2 SYGVNS. DNA of the CDR3: TGTGCCAGCAGTGTTAGAGAAGAACTGGGAAAGACCTATGGCTACACCTTC. Residues: CASSVREELGKTYGYTF.

With regard to this clonotype: This could be a read error, since a much larger clone is one nucleotide away. This chain links TRBV7-9 with TRBJ2-7; D unresolved. There are 15 residues in the CDR3. With 1 base removed from V and 2 bases from J, the gap between germline ends came to 12 bases. Germline CDR1 SEHNR, CDR2 FQNEAQ (reference sequence). The CDR3 spells CASSLDVTAAYEQYF. The CDR3 DNA sequence: TGTGCCAGCAGCTTAGACGTGACTGCCGCCTACGAGCAGTACTTC. The variable domain in full, completed from reference TRBV7-9 and TRBJ2-7, reads DTGVSQNPRHKITKRGQNVTFRCDPISEHNRLYWYRQTLGQGPEFLTYFQNEAQLEKSRLLSDRFSAERPKGSFSTLEIQRTEQGDSAMYLCASSLDVTAAYEQYFGPGTRLTVT.

In its sample, this clonotype was seen many times. The chain has TRBV8-2 and TRBJ1-2. TRBV8-2 is assigned pseudogene status. The length of the CDR3 is 16 residues. CDR3 DNA sequence: TGTGGCAGTGGGGTTGCTGATAGCCGAAAGACCTATGGCTACACCTTC. Protein product: CGSGVADSRKTYGYTF.

This clonotype was seen more than once but under ten times. This chain joins TRBV3-2 and TRBJ2-3; the table's D call TRBD2 went unverified against the DNA. TRBV3-2 is termed a pseudogene. There are 13 residues in the CDR3. This CDR3 is CASSQEGRLAFNF. CDR3 nucleotides: TGTGCCAGCAGCCAAGAAGGTCGACTAGCCTTTAATTTT.

To note about this clonotype: A much larger clone lies one base from this, so it may be a read error. The gene calls are TRBV7-9 and TRBJ1-2, with D unresolved. The germline gives CDR1 SEHNR, CDR2 FQNEAQ (reference sequence). V was cut by 4 bases and J by 7 bases, with 10 bases left in between. CDR3 length equals 12 residues. The CDR3 nucleotides are TGTGCCAGCAGCTACCCCTCGGTTGGCTACACCTTC. This sequence encodes CASSYPSVGYTF.

To note about this clonotype: A much larger clone lies one base from this, so it may be a read error. The rearrangement joins TRBV7-9 to TRBJ2-7; perhaps TRBD2 as D (5 bases). This CDR3 is built from 12 residues. The germline V gene has CDR1 SEHNR and CDR2 FQNEAQ (reference sequence). Trimming cost V 3 bases and J 7 bases, with 10 bases left between them. The CDR3 sequence: CASSFTREEQYF. The CDR3 DNA sequence: TGTGCCAGCAGCTTCACTAGGGAAGAGCAGTACTTC.

This clonotype was seen more than once but under ten times. This chain joins TRBV5-6 and TRBJ2-1; D not resolved. V lost 1 base, J lost 6 bases, and 8 bases lay in between. The CDR3 runs to 13 residues. The germline CDR1 and CDR2 sequences are SGHDT and YYEEEE. For the CDR3, the DNA is TGTGCCAGCAGCTTGATTAGAAGCAATGAGCAGTTCTTC. Protein: CASSLIRSNEQFF.

This clonotype was detected many times. This sequence joins TRBV18 and TRBJ2-7; 7 bases match TRBD1. The DNA end lines up better with TRBJ2-5; the J call may be wrong. CDR1 KGHSH and CDR2 LQKENI come from the germline V gene. This CDR3 spans 18 amino acids. This CDR3 reads CASSPRLSLQGTQETQYF. For the CDR3, the DNA is TGTGCCAGCTCACCACGCCTTTCGCTACAGGGGACACAAGAGACCCAGTACTTC.

This clonotype was counted many times. The gene calls are TRBV12-3 or TRBV12-4 and TRBJ1-5; TRBD1 agrees at 10 bases. The CDR3 has 15 residues. After removal of 6 bases from V and 5 bases from J, the junction contained 7 bases not matched to a gene. In DNA, the CDR3 is TGTGCCAGCAGACTAGGGACAGGGGAGTATCAGCCCCAGCATTTT. It codes for CASRLGTGEYQPQHF.

This clonotype is a singleton in its sample. This could be a read error, since a much larger clone is one nucleotide away. CDR3 nucleotides: TGTGCCAGCAGCCCGGCCATGACAGGGGACAATGGGCAGTTCTTC. Amino acids: CASSPAMTGDNGQFF. V gene TRBV11-2 combines with J gene TRBJ2-1; TRBD1 agrees at 8 bases. There are 15 residues in the CDR3. Germline values: CDR1 SGHAT, CDR2 FQNNGV.

On this clonotype itself: A much more abundant neighbour one base away suggests this may be a read error. This chain uses TRBV19 with TRBJ1-2; D remains unclear. The CDR3 runs to 17 residues. With 4 bases removed from V and 6 bases from J, the gap between germline ends came to 24 bases. The germline V gene has CDR1 LNHDA and CDR2 SQIVND (reference sequence). CDR3 nucleotide sequence: TGTGCCAGTAGTAGCTGCGAGACAAATCGAAAGACCCATGGCTACACCTTC. Translating gives CASSSCETNRKTHGYTF. The whole variable domain, remainder taken from reference TRBV19 and TRBJ1-2, is DGGITQSPKYLFRKEGQNVTLSCEQNLNHDAMYWYRQDPGQGLRLIYYSQIVNDFQKGDIAEGYSVSREKKESFPLTVTSAQKNPTAFYLCASSSCETNRKTHGYTFGSGTRLTVV.

This clonotype was recorded at least ten times. The chain joins TRBV7-9 to TRBJ1-5; the D gene is possibly TRBD1 (5 bases). The CDR3 runs to 13 residues. Deletions cut 4 bases from V and 10 bases from J, with 14 bases between. Germline V gene lookup returns CDR1 SEHNR and CDR2 FQNEAQ (reference sequence). The CDR3 reads CASSYYSGGPQHF. In DNA form, the CDR3 reads TGTGCCAGCAGCTATTACTCGGGGGGACCCCAGCATTTT.

Notes on this clonotype: A read error may explain this, as a much larger clone is one base away. The chain carries TRBV20-1 and TRBJ2-7; 8 bases are a match to TRBD2. The CDR3 has 16 amino acids. The junction had 10 bases not matched to a gene; V was cut back by 3 bases and J by 0 bases. CDR1 DFQATT and CDR2 SNEGSKA come from the germline V gene (reference sequence). CDR3 sequence reads: CSARGEGSGSSYEQYF. DNA for the CDR3: TGCAGTGCTAGGGGAGAGGGGAGCGGGAGCTCCTACGAGCAGTACTTC.

This clonotype was counted many times. The chain carries TRBV12-3 or TRBV12-4 and TRBJ1-6; no reliable D call. The ends were cut back, 4 bases at V and 9 bases at J, with 7 bases in the middle. The CDR3 extends over 12 amino acids. The CDR3 nucleotides are TGTGCCAGCAGTTGGGCAACTTCACCCCTCCACTTT. The encoded protein is CASSWATSPLHF.

Turning to this clonotype: A much larger clone lies one base from this, so it may be a read error. CDR3: CASSLERGRRKTHGYTF. The CDR3 coding sequence is TGCGCCAGCAGCCTTGAAAGAGGACGTCGAAAGACCCATGGCTACACCTTC. This chain joins TRBV4-3 and TRBJ1-2; D gene uncertain. The CDR3 has 17 residues. V lost 4 bases and J lost 6, with 24 bases in between. Germline V gene sequence: CDR1 LGHNA, CDR2 YSLEER.

For this clonotype: Relative to the germline gene, one junction end is altered; a read error may explain this. This rearrangement joins TRBV12-3 or TRBV12-4 to TRBJ1-5; no reliable D call. This CDR3 has 15 residues. In DNA form, the CDR3 reads TGTGCCAGCAGTCTGACGCGGGGTAGCAATCAACCCCAGCATTTT. The encoded protein is CASSLTRGSNQPQHF.

This clonotype showed up many times. The genes are TRBV6-1 and TRBJ1-2; D call uncertain. CDR1 and CDR2 from the germline V gene are MNHNS and SASEGT. The CDR3 totals 17 residues. Trimming removed 5 bases at V and 4 bases at J, with 23 bases between. The CDR3 region has the DNA TGTGCCAGCAGTAATGTTCGCTCTATGCGAAAGACCTATGGCTACACCTTC. It yields the protein CASSNVRSMRKTYGYTF.

Note on this clonotype: A read error may explain this, as a much larger clone is one base away. V and J are TRBV6-5 and TRBJ2-7; D is ambiguous. This CDR3 is 14 amino acids long. Trimming stripped 5 bases from V and 6 bases from J, with 17 bases between. The V gene's germline CDR1 is MNHEY and CDR2 SVGAGI. CDR3 residues: CASSDPVGRTEQYF. CDR3 bases: TGTGCCAGCAGTGACCCAGTGGGAAGGACCGAGCAGTACTTC.